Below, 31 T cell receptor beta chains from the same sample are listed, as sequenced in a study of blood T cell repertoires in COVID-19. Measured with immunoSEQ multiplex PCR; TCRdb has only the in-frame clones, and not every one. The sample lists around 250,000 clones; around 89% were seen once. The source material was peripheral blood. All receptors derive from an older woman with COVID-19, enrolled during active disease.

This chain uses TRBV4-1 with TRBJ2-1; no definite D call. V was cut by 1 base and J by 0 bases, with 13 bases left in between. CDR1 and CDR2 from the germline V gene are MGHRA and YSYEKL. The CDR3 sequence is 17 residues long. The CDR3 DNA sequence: TGCGCCAGCAGCCAAGTAACCACCTTCAGCTCCTACAATGAGCAGTTCTTC. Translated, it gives CASSQVTTFSSYNEQFF.

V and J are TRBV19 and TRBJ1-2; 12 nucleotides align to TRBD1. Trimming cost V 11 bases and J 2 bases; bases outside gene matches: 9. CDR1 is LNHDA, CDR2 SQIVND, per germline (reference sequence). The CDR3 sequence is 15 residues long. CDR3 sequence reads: CAAGDRGLSNYGYTF. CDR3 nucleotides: TGTGCCGCCGGGGACAGGGGGCTTTCAAACTATGGCTACACCTTC.

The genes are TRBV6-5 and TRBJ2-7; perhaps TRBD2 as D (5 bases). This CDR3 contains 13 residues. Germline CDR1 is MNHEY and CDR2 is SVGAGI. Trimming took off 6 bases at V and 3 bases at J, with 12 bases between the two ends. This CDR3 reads CASSATGYYEQYF. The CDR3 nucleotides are TGTGCCAGCAGCGCAACGGGGTACTACGAGCAGTACTTC.

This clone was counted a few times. The CDR3 DNA reads TGTGCCAGTACCATTGGGGGCGGCTATGGCTACACCTTC. Its translation: CASTIGGGYGYTF. The rearrangement links TRBV19 to TRBJ1-2; TRBD1 is a possible D gene (6 bases). The CDR3 is 13 residues long. Germline CDR1 is LNHDA and CDR2 is SQIVND (reference sequence). V was shortened by 7 bases and J by 4 bases, with 13 bases between the two germline ends.

CDR3 sequence reads: CASSQTGDAMNTEAFF. CDR3 DNA: TGTGCCAGCAGCCAAACAGGGGATGCTATGAACACTGAAGCTTTCTTT. This chain uses TRBV3-1 (or the pseudogene TRBV3-2) with TRBJ1-1; the match to TRBD1 covers 7 bases. There are 16 residues in the CDR3. The germline CDR1 and CDR2 sequences are LGHDT and YNNKEL (reference sequence). V dropped 2 bases and J dropped 0; count of bases not matched to a gene: 6.

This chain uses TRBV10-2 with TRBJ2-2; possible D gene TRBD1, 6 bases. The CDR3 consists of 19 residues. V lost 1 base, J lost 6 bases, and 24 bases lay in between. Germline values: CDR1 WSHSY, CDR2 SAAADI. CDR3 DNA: TGCGCCAGCAGTGAGTGGTCAGGACAGATAATTTGGGGATCCGGGGAGCTGTTTTTT. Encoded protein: CASSEWSGQIIWGSGELFF.

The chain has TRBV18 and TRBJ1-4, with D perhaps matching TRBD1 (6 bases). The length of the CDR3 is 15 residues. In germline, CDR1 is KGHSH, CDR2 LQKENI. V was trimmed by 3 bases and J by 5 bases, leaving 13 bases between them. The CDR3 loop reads CASSPYGGGNEKLFF. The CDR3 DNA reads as TGTGCCAGCTCACCTTATGGGGGGGGCAATGAAAAACTGTTTTTT.

CDR3 sequence (DNA): TGCGCCAGCAGCTTGGGCGGGGTCTCTGGGGCCAACGTCCTGACTTTC. Its protein is CASSLGGVSGANVLTF. This chain joins TRBV5-1 and TRBJ2-6, with D possibly TRBD2 on 6 matching bases. Germline CDR1 SGHRS, CDR2 YFSETQ. Trimming left V 0 bases short and J 0 bases short, with 7 bases between. The CDR3 loop spans 16 amino acids.

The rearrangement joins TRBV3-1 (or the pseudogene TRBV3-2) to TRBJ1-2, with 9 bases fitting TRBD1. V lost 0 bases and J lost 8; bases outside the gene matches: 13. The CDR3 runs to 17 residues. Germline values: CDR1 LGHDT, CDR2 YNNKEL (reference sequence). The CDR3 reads CASSQEGEDRGDGGYTF. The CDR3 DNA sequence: TGTGCCAGCAGCCAAGAGGGAGAAGACAGGGGGGATGGAGGCTACACCTTC.

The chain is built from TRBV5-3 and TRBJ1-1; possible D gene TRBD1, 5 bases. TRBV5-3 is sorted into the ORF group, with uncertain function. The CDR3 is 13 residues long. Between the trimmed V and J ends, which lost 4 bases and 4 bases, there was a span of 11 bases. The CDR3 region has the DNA TGTGCCAGAAGCGATAGGGGATCCACTGAAGCTTTCTTT. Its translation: CARSDRGSTEAFF.

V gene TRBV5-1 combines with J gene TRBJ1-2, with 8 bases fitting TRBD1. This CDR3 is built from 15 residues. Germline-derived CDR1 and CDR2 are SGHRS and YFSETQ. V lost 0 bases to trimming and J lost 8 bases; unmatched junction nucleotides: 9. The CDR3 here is CASSLAATGAEGYTF. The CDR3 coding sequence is TGCGCCAGCAGCTTGGCCGCGACAGGGGCCGAAGGCTACACCTTC.

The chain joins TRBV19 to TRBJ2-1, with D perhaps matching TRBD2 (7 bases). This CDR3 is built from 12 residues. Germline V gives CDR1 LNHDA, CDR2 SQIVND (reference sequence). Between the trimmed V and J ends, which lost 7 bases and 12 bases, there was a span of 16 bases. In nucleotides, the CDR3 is TGTGCCAGTACCGGGGGGCCCGGGGTGCAGTTCTTC. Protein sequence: CASTGGPGVQFF.

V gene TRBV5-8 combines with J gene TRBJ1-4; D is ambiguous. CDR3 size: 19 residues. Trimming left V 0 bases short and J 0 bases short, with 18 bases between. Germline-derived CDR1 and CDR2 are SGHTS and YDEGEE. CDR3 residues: CASSLDGPGLGTTNEKLFF. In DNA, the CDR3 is TGTGCCAGCAGCTTGGATGGGCCGGGGTTGGGTACAACTAATGAAAAACTGTTTTTT.

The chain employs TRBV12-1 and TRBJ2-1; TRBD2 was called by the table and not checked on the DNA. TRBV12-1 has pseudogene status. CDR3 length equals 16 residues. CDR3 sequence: CASSSVAGGEYNEQFF. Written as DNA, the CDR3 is TGTGCCAGCAGCTCTGTAGCGGGGGGGGAATACAATGAGCAGTTCTTC.

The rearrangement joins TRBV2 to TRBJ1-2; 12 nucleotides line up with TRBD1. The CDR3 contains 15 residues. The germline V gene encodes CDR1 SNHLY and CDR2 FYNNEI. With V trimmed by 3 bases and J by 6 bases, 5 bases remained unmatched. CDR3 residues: CASSDGTGGRDGYTF. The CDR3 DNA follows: TGTGCCAGCAGTGATGGGACAGGGGGCCGAGATGGCTACACCTTC.

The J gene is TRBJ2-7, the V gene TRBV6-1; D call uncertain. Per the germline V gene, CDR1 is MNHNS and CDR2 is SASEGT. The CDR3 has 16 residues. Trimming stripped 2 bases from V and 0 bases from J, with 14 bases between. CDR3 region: CASSESLGHSSYEQYF. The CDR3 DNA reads TGTGCCAGCAGTGAATCTCTCGGTCATAGCTCCTACGAGCAGTACTTC.

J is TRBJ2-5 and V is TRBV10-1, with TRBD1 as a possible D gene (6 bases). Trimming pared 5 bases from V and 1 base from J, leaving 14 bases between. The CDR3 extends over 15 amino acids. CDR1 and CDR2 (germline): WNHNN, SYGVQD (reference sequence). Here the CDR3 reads CASSIQGACQETQYF. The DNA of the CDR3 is TGCGCCAGCAGTATACAGGGAGCCTGCCAAGAGACCCAGTACTTC.

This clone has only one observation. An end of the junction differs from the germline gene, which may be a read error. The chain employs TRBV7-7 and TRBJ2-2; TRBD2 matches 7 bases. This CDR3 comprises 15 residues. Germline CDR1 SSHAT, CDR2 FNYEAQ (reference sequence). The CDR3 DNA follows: TGTGCTAGCAGCGTAGGGACTACCCACACCGGGGAGCTGTTTTTT. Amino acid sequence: CASSVGTTHTGELFF.

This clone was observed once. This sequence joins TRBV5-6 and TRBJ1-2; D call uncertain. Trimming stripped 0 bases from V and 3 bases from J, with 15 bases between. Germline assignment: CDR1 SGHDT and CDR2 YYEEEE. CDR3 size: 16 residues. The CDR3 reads CASSLDGGSRDYGYTF. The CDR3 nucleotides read TGTGCCAGCAGCTTGGATGGAGGGAGTAGGGACTATGGCTACACCTTC.

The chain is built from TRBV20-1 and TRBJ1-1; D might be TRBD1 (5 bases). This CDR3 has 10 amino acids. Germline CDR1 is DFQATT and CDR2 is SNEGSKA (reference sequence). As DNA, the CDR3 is TGCAGACCCCCAGGGACTGAAGCTTTCTTT. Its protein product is CRPPGTEAFF.

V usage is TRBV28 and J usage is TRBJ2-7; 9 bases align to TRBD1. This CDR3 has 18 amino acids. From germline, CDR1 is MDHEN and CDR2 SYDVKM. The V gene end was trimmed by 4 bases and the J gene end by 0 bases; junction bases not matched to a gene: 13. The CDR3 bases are TGTGCCAGCAGTTCCGCCCTGATCCGGGACAGGGACTCCTACGAGCAGTACTTC. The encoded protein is CASSSALIRDRDSYEQYF.

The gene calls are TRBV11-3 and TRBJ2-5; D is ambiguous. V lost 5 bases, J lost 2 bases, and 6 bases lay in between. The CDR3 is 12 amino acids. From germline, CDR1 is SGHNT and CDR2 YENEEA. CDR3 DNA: TGTGCCAGCAGCCAGCGTCAAGAGACCCAGTACTTC. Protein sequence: CASSQRQETQYF.

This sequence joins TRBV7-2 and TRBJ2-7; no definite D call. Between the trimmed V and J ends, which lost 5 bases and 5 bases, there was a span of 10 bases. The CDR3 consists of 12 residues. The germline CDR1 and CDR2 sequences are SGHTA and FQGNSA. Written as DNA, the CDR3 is TGTGCCAGCAGCCCCCTCTATCACGAGCAGTACTTC. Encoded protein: CASSPLYHEQYF.

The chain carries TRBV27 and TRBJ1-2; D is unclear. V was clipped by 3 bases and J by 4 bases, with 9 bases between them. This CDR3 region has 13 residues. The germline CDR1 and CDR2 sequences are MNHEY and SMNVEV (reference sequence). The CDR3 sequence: CASSFTGIYGYTF. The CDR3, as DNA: TGTGCCAGCAGTTTTACGGGGATCTATGGCTACACCTTC.

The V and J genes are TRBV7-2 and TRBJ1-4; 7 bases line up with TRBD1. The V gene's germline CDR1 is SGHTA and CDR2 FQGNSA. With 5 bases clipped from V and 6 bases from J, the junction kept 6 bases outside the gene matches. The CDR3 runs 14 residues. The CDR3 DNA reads TGTGCCAGCAGCGCCAGGGGGGCGCATGAAAAACTGTTTTTT. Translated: CASSARGAHEKLFF.

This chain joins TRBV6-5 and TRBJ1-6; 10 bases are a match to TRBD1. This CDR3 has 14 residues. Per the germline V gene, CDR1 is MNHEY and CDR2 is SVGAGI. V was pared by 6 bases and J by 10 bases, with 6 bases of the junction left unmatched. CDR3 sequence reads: CASRGTGAGSPLHF. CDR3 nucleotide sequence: TGTGCCAGCAGGGGGACAGGGGCTGGCTCACCCCTCCACTTT.

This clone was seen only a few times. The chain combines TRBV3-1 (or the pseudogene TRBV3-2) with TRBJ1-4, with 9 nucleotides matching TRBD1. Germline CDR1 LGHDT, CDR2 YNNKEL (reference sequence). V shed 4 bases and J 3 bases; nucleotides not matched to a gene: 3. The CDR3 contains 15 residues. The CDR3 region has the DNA TGTGCCAGCAGCCTCACAGGGGGCCCTAATGAAAAACTGTTTTTT. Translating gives CASSLTGGPNEKLFF.

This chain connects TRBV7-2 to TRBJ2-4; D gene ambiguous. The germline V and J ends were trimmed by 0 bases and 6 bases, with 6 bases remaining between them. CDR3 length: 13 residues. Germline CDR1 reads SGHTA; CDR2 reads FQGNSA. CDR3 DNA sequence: TGTGCCAGCAGCTTAGCCTACGGAAACATTCAGTACTTC. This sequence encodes CASSLAYGNIQYF.

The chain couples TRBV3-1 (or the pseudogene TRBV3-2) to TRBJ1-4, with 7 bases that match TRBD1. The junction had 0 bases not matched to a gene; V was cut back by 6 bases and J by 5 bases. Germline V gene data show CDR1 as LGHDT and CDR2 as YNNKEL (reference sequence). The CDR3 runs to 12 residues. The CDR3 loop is CASRQGNEKLFF. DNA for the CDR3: TGTGCCAGCAGACAGGGGAATGAAAAACTGTTTTTT.

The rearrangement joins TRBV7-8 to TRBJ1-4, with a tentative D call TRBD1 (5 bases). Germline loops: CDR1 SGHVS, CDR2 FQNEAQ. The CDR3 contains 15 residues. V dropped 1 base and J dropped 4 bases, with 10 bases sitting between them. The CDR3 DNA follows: TGTGCCAGCAGCTTAGGATCAGGGATTAATGAAAAACTGTTTTTT. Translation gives CASSLGSGINEKLFF.

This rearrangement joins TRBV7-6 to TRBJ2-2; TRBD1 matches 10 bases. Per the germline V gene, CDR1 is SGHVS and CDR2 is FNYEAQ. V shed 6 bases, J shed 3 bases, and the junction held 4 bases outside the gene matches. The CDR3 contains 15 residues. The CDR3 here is CASSPGTGDTGELFF. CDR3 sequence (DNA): TGTGCCAGCAGTCCCGGGACAGGGGACACCGGGGAGCTGTTTTTT.